A single sample gave rise to the 26 T cell receptor beta chains below, sequenced in a study of yellow fever vaccine responses in identical twins. TCRdb fed the RT-PCR reads into MiXCR, producing one record per CDR3 protein. The table shows fewer than 11,000 distinct CDR3 sequences, with over 65% occurring only once. The sequences come from T cells from blood (PBMCs), unsorted or a sorted subset (not recorded which), collected before or after yellow fever vaccination (not recorded which). These TCRs come from a woman aged 18-29 years who received the yellow fever vaccine.

The chain combines TRBV20-1 with TRBJ1-1; 7 bases map to TRBD1. There are 12 residues in the CDR3. Germline V gene lookup returns CDR1 DFQATT and CDR2 SNEGSKA (reference sequence). V dropped 3 bases and J dropped 5; count of bases not matched to a gene: 3. The CDR3 bases are TGCAGTGCTAGCAGGGACAGAACTGAAGCTTTCTTT. Residues: CSASRDRTEAFF.

This clonotype is medium-sized. This rearrangement joins TRBV3-1 to TRBJ2-3; 10 nucleotides line up with TRBD2. There are 14 residues in the CDR3. Germline-derived CDR1 and CDR2 are LGHDT and YNNKEL (reference sequence). V lost 7 bases, J lost 2 bases, and 3 bases stayed unmatched. The CDR3 loop reads CASKTSGATDTQYF. The CDR3 region has the DNA TGTGCCAGCAAAACTAGCGGGGCCACAGATACGCAGTATTTT.

This CDR3 reads CASSSSSYNSPLHF. In DNA form, the CDR3 reads TGTGCCAGCAGTAGCAGCTCCTATAATTCACCCCTCCACTTT. The chain employs TRBV2 and TRBJ1-6; D call uncertain. The V gene's germline CDR1 is SNHLY and CDR2 FYNNEI. The ends were cut back, 5 bases at V and 0 bases at J, with 5 bases in the middle. This CDR3 is 14 amino acids long.

This chain joins TRBV12-3 or TRBV12-4 and TRBJ1-5, with D possibly matching TRBD1 (5 bases). The CDR3 contains 14 residues. Trimming stripped 6 bases from V and 2 bases from J, with 11 bases between. The CDR3 loop is CASSLTTGNQPQHF. Written as DNA, the CDR3 is TGTGCCAGCAGCCTGACGACAGGCAATCAGCCCCAGCATTTT.

The table lists this clonotype with a count of one. The gene calls are TRBV11-3 and TRBJ2-5, with TRBD2 identical over 8 bases. Germline CDR1 reads SGHNT; CDR2 reads YENEEA. The length of the CDR3 is 15 residues. V lost 5 bases, J lost 5 bases, and 10 bases stayed unmatched. The CDR3 nucleotides are TGTGCCAGCAGCACCGGGGGGGCAATCATGGAGACCCAGTACTTC. Amino acids: CASSTGGAIMETQYF.

This clonotype was counted a few times. This chain uses TRBV20-1 with TRBJ1-5; D call uncertain. Germline V gene lookup returns CDR1 DFQATT and CDR2 SNEGSKA (reference sequence). Trimming removed 1 base from V and 0 bases from J, with 4 bases in between. The CDR3 totals 13 residues. CDR3 DNA sequence: TGCAGTGCTAGAGCCAGTAGCAATCAGCCCCAGCATTTT. Amino acids: CSARASSNQPQHF.

The V gene is TRBV24-1, the J gene TRBJ2-1; 9 nucleotides agree with TRBD1. Germline V gives CDR1 KGHDR, CDR2 SFDVKD. V gave up 4 bases and J gave up 4 bases; unmatched junction bases: 7. The CDR3 consists of 16 residues. Here the CDR3 reads CATSDSGTGIYNEQFF. The DNA for the CDR3 is TGTGCCACCAGTGACTCCGGGACAGGGATTTACAATGAGCAGTTCTTC.

V usage is TRBV7-6 and J usage is TRBJ2-5; no clear D. Germline lookup yields CDR1 SGHVS and CDR2 FNYEAQ. This CDR3 has 11 residues. V was shortened by 8 bases and J by 3 bases, with 7 bases between the two germline ends. CDR3 coding DNA: TGTGCCAGCGGACCAAAAGAGACCCAGTACTTC. Translated, it gives CASGPKETQYF.

The rearrangement joins TRBV10-3 to TRBJ1-5; D gene unclear. Trimming took 0 bases from V and 3 from J, leaving 12 bases between them. The CDR3 contains 16 residues. Germline V gives CDR1 ENHRY, CDR2 SYGVKD. The CDR3 here is CAISESVSRYNQPQHF. The CDR3 nucleotides are TGTGCCATCAGTGAGTCCGTTTCCAGGTACAATCAGCCCCAGCATTTT.

The chain links TRBV27 to TRBJ2-3; D might be TRBD2 (6 bases). Trimming took 4 bases from V and 5 from J, leaving 13 bases between them. The length of the CDR3 is 14 residues. CDR1 is MNHEY, CDR2 SMNVEV, per germline (reference sequence). The CDR3 is CASSYTTRLDTQYF. In nucleotides, the CDR3 is TGTGCCAGCAGTTACACGACTAGACTAGATACGCAGTATTTT.

V gene TRBV11-2 combines with J gene TRBJ2-5, with D possibly being TRBD2 (7 bases). Trimming pared 4 bases from V and 5 bases from J, leaving 14 bases between. Germline CDR1 SGHAT, CDR2 FQNNGV. The CDR3 runs 14 residues. The chain's CDR3 is CASSWGGTRETQYF. CDR3 DNA sequence: TGTGCCAGCAGCTGGGGGGGGACACGGGAGACCCAGTACTTC. The full variable domain, in which reference TRBV11-2 and TRBJ2-5 provide the parts outside the CDR3, is EAGVAQSPRYKIIEKRQSVAFWCNPISGHATLYWYQQILGQGPKLLIQFQNNGVVDDSQLPKDRFSAERLKGVDSTLKIQPAKLEDSAVYLCASSWGGTRETQYFGPGTRLLVL.

This sequence joins TRBV10-3 and TRBJ1-6; no definite D call. V was clipped by 2 bases and J by 10 bases, with 18 bases between them. This CDR3 has 16 amino acids. Germline-derived CDR1 and CDR2 are ENHRY and SYGVKD. The CDR3 region is CAISETSTGFRSPLHF. For the CDR3, the DNA is TGTGCCATCAGTGAGACCTCCACGGGGTTTCGGTCACCCCTCCACTTT.

The J gene is TRBJ1-1, the V gene TRBV9; unclear D gene. The CDR3 runs 15 residues. CDR1 and CDR2 from the germline V gene are SGDLS and YYNGEE. V was trimmed by 0 bases and J by 1 base, leaving 10 bases between them. The DNA for the CDR3 is TGTGCCAGCAGCGTAGAAGGATTGGGGAACACTGAAGCTTTCTTT. It translates to CASSVEGLGNTEAFF. The variable domain in full, with the rest retrieved from reference TRBV9 and TRBJ1-1, is DSGVTQTPKHLITATGQRVTLRCSPRSGDLSVYWYQQSLDQGLQFLIQYYNGEERAKGNILERFSAQQFPDLHSELNLSSLELGDSALYFCASSVEGLGNTEAFFGQGTRLTVV.

V and J are TRBV2 and TRBJ1-2, with D possibly matching TRBD1 (6 bases). The CDR3 totals 13 residues. V was pared by 10 bases and J by 3 bases, with 15 bases between. Germline assignment: CDR1 SNHLY and CDR2 FYNNEI. Here the CDR3 reads CATLGGQDYGYTF. The CDR3 DNA sequence: TGTGCCACCCTAGGGGGGCAGGACTATGGCTACACCTTC.

This chain joins TRBV12-3 or TRBV12-4 and TRBJ2-1; 12 bases are a match to TRBD2. This CDR3 has 16 residues. Germline trimming cut 3 bases from V and 4 bases from J; bases unmatched to any gene: 4. CDR3 bases: TGTGCCAGCAGTTTCGGACTAGCGGGAAATTACAATGAGCAGTTCTTC. Its protein product is CASSFGLAGNYNEQFF.

This clonotype was detected only a few times. This chain links TRBV10-3 with TRBJ2-3; tentative D call: TRBD1 (7 bases). Germline-derived CDR1 and CDR2 are ENHRY and SYGVKD. This CDR3 is built from 16 residues. With 2 bases removed from V and 2 bases from J, the gap between germline ends came to 14 bases. CDR3 sequence (DNA): TGTGCCATCAGTGAGCCGCAGGGGGGACTCACAGATACGCAGTATTTT. The encoded protein is CAISEPQGGLTDTQYF.

The gene calls are TRBV29-1 and TRBJ2-1; D gene unclear. The CDR3 runs to 14 residues. The germline CDR1 and CDR2 sequences are SQVTM and ANQGSEA. With 4 bases removed from V and 4 bases from J, the gap between germline ends came to 14 bases. The CDR3 coding sequence is TGCAGCGTTGTTCGAGGTTTTTCATACAATGAGCAGTTCTTC. It translates to CSVVRGFSYNEQFF.

J is TRBJ2-2 and V is TRBV18; D ambiguous. Trimming shortened V by 3 bases and J by 1 base, and 3 bases separated the two germline ends. CDR3 size: 13 residues. The germline gives CDR1 KGHSH, CDR2 LQKENI. CDR3 amino acids: CASSPRNTGELFF. In DNA, the CDR3 is TGTGCCAGCTCACCGCGGAACACCGGGGAGCTGTTTTTT. Complete variable domain (other parts from reference TRBV18 and TRBJ2-2): NAGVMQNPRHLVRRRGQEARLRCSPMKGHSHVYWYRQLPEEGLKFMVYLQKENIIDESGMPKERFSAEFPKEGPSILRIQQVVRGDSAAYFCASSPRNTGELFFGEGSRLTVL.

The gene calls are TRBV6-1 and TRBJ1-1; D is ambiguous. Germline CDR1 reads MNHNS; CDR2 reads SASEGT. This CDR3 is built from 14 residues. With 2 bases removed from V and 3 bases from J, the gap between germline ends came to 10 bases. Here the CDR3 DNA reads TGTGCCAGCAGTGAATTTACACAGCACACTGAAGCTTTCTTT. Translation gives CASSEFTQHTEAFF.

The chain uses TRBV11-1 and TRBJ2-7; 8 bases fit TRBD2. J gave up 6 bases and V 2 bases, and 12 bases lay outside the gene matches. This CDR3 has 16 amino acids. Germline V gene sequence: CDR1 SGHAT, CDR2 FQDESV (reference sequence). In nucleotides, the CDR3 is TGTGCCAGCAGCTTATTTACCACTAGCGGCACTTTCGAGCAGTACGTC. It encodes CASSLFTTSGTFEQYV.

This sequence joins TRBV5-5 and TRBJ1-5; D is possibly TRBD1 (5 bases). The CDR3 contains 16 residues. V was cut by 3 bases and J by 0 bases, with 13 bases left in between. The germline V gene has CDR1 SGHKS and CDR2 YYEKEE (reference sequence). DNA of the CDR3: TGTGCCAGCAGCTCGAGGACAAGGTATAGCAATCAGCCCCAGCATTTT. Protein sequence: CASSSRTRYSNQPQHF.

This clonotype was seen a single time. CDR3: CASSYSRDGSYEQYV. CDR3 nucleotide sequence: TGTGCCAGCAGTTACTCGAGGGACGGCTCCTACGAGCAGTACGTC. The rearrangement uses TRBV6-2 or TRBV6-3 and TRBJ2-7; D may match TRBD1 or TRBD2 (5 bases each). Germline V gene data show CDR1 as MNHEY and CDR2 as SVGEGT. V was clipped by 0 bases and J by 0 bases, with 9 bases between them. The CDR3 is made up of 15 amino acids.

The V gene is TRBV7-6, the J gene TRBJ2-7; a possible D gene is TRBD1 (5 bases). CDR1 is SGHVS, CDR2 FNYEAQ, per germline. This CDR3 contains 16 residues. Trimming stripped 1 base from V and 3 bases from J, with 16 bases between. The CDR3 spells CASSLEVSGSNYEQYF. CDR3 bases: TGTGCCAGCAGCTTAGAGGTTTCAGGGTCTAACTACGAGCAGTACTTC.

V and J are TRBV4-1 and TRBJ2-1; unclear D gene. This CDR3 comprises 14 residues. The germline V gene has CDR1 MGHRA and CDR2 YSYEKL. Trimming left V 4 bases short and J 3 bases short, with 10 bases between. CDR3 nucleotides: TGCGCCAGCAGCCTTTCGATAAACTACAATGAGCAGTTCTTC. It translates to CASSLSINYNEQFF.

The rearrangement uses TRBV4-3 and TRBJ1-5; 10 positions match TRBD1. The V gene's germline CDR1 is LGHNA and CDR2 YSLEER. The CDR3 contains 13 residues. J lost 7 bases, V lost 5 bases, and 2 bases had no gene match. Here the CDR3 reads CASSKTGGQPQHF. CDR3 bases: TGCGCCAGCAGCAAGACAGGGGGCCAGCCCCAGCATTTT.

The gene calls are TRBV5-1 and TRBJ2-1; 11 nucleotides line up with TRBD2. The germline CDR1 and CDR2 sequences are SGHRS and YFSETQ. The CDR3 is made up of 15 amino acids. Germline trimming cut 3 bases from V and 8 bases from J; bases unmatched to any gene: 7. DNA for the CDR3: TGCGCCAGCAGCTACTTACTAGCGGGAGTTGATGAGCAGTTCTTC. It yields the protein CASSYLLAGVDEQFF.